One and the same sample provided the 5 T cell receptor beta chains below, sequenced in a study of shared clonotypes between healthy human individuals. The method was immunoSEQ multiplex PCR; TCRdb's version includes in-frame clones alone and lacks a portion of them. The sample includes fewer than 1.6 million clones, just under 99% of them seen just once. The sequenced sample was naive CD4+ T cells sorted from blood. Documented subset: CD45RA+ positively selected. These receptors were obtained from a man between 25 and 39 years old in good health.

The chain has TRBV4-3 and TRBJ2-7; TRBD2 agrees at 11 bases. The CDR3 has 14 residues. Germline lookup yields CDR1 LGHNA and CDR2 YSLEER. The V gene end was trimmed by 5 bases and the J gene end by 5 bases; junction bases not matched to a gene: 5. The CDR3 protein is CASSTILAGDEQYF. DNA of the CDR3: TGCGCCAGCAGCACAATACTAGCGGGAGACGAGCAGTACTTC.

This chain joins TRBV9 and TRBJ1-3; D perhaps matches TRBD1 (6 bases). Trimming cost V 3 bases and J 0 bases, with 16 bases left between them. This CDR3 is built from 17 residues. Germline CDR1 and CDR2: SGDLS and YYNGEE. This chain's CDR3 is CASSAGGGPSSGNTIYF. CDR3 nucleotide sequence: TGTGCCAGCAGCGCCGGGGGGGGCCCGAGCTCTGGAAACACCATATATTTT.

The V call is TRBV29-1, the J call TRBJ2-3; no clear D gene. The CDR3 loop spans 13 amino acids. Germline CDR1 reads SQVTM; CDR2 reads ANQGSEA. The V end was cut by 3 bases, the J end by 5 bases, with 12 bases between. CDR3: CSVDSNALDTQYF. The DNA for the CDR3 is TGCAGCGTTGATAGCAATGCTTTAGATACGCAGTATTTT.

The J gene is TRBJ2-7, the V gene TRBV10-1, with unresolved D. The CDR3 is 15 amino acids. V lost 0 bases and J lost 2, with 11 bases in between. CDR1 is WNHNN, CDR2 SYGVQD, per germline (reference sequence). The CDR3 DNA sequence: TGCGCCAGCAGTGAGTCGAGTAGCCGGGCCTACGAGCAGTACTTC. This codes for CASSESSSRAYEQYF.

Here the CDR3 DNA reads TGCGCCAGCAGCCAAGAGGGGGATCGGGGCACAGATACGCAGTATTTT. This codes for CASSQEGDRGTDTQYF. V gene TRBV4-1 combines with J gene TRBJ2-3, with D perhaps given as TRBD1 or TRBD2 (5 bases each). The CDR3 is 16 residues long. V dropped 0 bases and J dropped 1 base, with 11 bases sitting between them. CDR1 and CDR2 (germline): MGHRA, YSYEKL.